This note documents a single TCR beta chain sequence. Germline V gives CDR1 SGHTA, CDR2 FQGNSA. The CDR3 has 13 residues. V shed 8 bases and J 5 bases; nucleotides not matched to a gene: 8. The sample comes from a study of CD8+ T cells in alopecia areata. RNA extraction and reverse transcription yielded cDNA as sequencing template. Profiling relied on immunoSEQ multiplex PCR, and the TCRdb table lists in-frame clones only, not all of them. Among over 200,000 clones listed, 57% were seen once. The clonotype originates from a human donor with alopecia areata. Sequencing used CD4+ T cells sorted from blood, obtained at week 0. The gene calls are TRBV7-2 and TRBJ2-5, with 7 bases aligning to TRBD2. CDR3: CASAAGERETQYF. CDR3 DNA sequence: TGTGCCAGCGCCGCGGGAGAGAGGGAGACCCAGTACTTC.